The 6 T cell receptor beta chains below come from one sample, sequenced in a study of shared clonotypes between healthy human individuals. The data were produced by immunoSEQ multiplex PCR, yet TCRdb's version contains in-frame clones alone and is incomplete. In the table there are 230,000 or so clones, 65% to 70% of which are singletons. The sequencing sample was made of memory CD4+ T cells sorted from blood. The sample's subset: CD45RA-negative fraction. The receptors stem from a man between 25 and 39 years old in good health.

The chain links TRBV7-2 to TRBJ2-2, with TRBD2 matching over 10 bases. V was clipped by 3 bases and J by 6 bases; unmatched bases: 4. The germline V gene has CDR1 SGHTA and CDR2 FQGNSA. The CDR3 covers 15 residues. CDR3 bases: TGTGCCAGCAGCTTTCTAGCGGGGGTCCCCGGGGAGCTGTTTTTT. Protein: CASSFLAGVPGELFF.

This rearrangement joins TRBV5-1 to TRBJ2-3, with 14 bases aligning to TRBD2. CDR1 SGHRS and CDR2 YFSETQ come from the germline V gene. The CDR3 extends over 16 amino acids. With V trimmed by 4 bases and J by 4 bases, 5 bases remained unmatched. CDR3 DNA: TGCGCCAGCAGCCCGGGACTAGCGGGAGTTCCAGATACGCAGTATTTT. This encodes CASSPGLAGVPDTQYF.

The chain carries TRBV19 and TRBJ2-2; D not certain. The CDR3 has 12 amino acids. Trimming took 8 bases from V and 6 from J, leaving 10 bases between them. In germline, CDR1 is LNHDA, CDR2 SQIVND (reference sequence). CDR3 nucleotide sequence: TGTGCCAGTTTCGCTGGCGCCGGGGAGCTGTTTTTT. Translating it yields CASFAGAGELFF.

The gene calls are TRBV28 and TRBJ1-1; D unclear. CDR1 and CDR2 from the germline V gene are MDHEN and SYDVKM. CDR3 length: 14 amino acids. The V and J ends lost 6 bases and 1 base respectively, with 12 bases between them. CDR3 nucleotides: TGTGCCAGCAGCGACATACTACAGAACACTGAAGCTTTCTTT. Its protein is CASSDILQNTEAFF.

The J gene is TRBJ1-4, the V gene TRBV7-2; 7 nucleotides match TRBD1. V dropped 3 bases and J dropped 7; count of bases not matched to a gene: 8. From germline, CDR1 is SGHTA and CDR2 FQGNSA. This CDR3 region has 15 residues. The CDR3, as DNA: TGTGCCAGCAGCTTTACGACAGGGCGGGGTGAAAAACTGTTTTTT. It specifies CASSFTTGRGEKLFF. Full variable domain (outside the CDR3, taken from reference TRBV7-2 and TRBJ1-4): GAGVSQSPSNKVTEKGKDVELRCDPISGHTALYWYRQSLGQGLEFLIYFQGNSAPDKSGLPSDRFSAERTGGSVSTLTIQRTQQEDSAVYLCASSFTTGRGEKLFFGSGTQLSVL.

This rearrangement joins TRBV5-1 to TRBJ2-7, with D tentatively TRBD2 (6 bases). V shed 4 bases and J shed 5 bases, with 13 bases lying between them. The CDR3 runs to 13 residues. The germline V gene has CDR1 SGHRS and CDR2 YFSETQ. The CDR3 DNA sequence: TGCGCCAGCAGCGAGCCAGGAGGGGACGAGCAGTACTTC. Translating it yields CASSEPGGDEQYF.